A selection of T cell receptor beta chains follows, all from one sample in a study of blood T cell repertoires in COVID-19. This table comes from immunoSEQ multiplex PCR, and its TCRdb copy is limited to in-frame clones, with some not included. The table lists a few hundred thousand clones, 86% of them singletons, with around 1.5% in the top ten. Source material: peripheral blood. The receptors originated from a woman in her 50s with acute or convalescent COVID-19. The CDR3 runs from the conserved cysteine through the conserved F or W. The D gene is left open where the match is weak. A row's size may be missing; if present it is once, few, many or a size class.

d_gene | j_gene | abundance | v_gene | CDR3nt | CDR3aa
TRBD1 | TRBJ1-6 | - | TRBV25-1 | TGTGCCAGCAGTGGGACAGGGAGTAATTCACCCCTCCACTTT | CASSGTGSNSPLHF
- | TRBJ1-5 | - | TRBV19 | TGTGCCAGTAGTATAGTTCCGGGCAGGGGCCGGGATCAGCCCCAGCATTTT | CASSIVPGRGRDQPQHF
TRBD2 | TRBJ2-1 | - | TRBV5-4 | TGTGCCAGCAGCTTAAGCGGGAGCGATGAGCAGTTCTTC | CASSLSGSDEQFF
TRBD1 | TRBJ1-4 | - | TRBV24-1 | TGTGCCACCAGCCCGGGACAGCCTAATGAAAAACTGTTTTTT | CATSPGQPNEKLFF
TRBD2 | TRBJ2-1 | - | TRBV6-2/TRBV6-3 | TGTGCCAGCAGTTACTCCTCTGGACTAGCGGGGGAGCAGTTCTTC | CASSYSSGLAGEQFF
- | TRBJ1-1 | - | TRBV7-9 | TGTGCCAGCAGCCTCTGGGGACTAGAAGCTTTCTTT | CASSLWGLEAFF
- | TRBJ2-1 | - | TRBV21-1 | TGTGCCAGCAGCAAAGAGGGGTATCAGGTATTCGATGAGCAGTTCTTC | CASSKEGYQVFDEQFF
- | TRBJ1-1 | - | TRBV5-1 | TGCGCCAGCAGTTACTCTGGGACATTGAACACTGAAGCTTTCTTT | CASSYSGTLNTEAFF
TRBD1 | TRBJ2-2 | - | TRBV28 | TGTGCCAGCAACAAACCCGGGACAGGGAACACCGGGGAGCTGTTTTTT | CASNKPGTGNTGELFF
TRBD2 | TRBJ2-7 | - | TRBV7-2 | TGTGCCAGCCTACCCCGGACTAGCGGTCCCTACGAGCAGTACTTC | CASLPRTSGPYEQYF
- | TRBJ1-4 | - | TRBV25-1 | TGTGCCAGCAGTGAATTGGACAGAGCTAATGAAAAACTGTTTTTT | CASSELDRANEKLFF
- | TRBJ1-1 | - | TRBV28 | TGTGCCAGCAGTTTGATAACAGGGGAAGCTTTCTTT | CASSLITGEAFF
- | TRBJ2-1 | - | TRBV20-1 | TGCAGTGTTTTTGCTGGGGAGGCTAAGTTCTTC | CSVFAGEAKFF
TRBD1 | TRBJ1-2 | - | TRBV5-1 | TGCGCCAGCAGCATGGGGACAGGGGCTAATGGCTACACCTTC | CASSMGTGANGYTF
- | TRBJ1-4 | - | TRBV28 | TGTGCCAGCATAGCCCGGGGGGCGCCTAATGAAAAACTGTTTTTT | CASIARGAPNEKLFF
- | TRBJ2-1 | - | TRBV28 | TGTGCCAGCAGTTCGCGGCCAATTAGGTTTGAGCAGTTCTTC | CASSSRPIRFEQFF
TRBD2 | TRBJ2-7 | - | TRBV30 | TGTGCCTGGAGTGTTTTCAGGACTAGACCCTACGAGCAGTACTTC | CAWSVFRTRPYEQYF
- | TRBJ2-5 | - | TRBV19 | TGTGCCAGTAGCCCCGACTACCCCCGGGAGACCCAGTACTTC | CASSPDYPRETQYF
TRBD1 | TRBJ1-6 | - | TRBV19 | TGTGCCAGTAGTATCCTGGACAGGGGATATAATTCACCCCTCCACTTT | CASSILDRGYNSPLHF
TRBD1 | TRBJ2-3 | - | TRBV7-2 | TGTGCCAGCAGCTCCGGATGGAGAGGGGGCGCGACAGATACGCAGTATTTT | CASSSGWRGGATDTQYF
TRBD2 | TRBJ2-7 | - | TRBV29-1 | TGCAGCGTTGAGCGTGGCGGGAGACACACCTACGAGCAGTACTTC | CSVERGGRHTYEQYF
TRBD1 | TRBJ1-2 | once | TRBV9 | TGTGCCAGCAGCGTACTCTCGGACAGGGGAGATGGCTACACCTTC | CASSVLSDRGDGYTF
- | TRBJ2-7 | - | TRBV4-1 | TGCGCCAGCAGCCCGTTGCTCCAGCGGAGCTACGAGCAGTACTTC | CASSPLLQRSYEQYF
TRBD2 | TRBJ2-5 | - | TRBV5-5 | TGTGCCAGCAGCTTGGGTAGCGGGAGTGGGGAGACCCAGTACTTC | CASSLGSGSGETQYF
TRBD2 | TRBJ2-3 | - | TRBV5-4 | TGTGCCAGCAGTTCCGGACTAGCGGCAGATACGCAGTATTTT | CASSSGLAADTQYF
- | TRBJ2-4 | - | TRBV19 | TGTGCCAGTAGTATAGGGAGTCCTATGGGGAGAAACATTCAGTACTTC | CASSIGSPMGRNIQYF
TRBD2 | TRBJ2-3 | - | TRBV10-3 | TGTGCCATCAGCGGGGCGGGAGCAGATACGCAGTATTTT | CAISGAGADTQYF
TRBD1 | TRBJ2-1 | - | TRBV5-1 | TGCGCCAGCAGTAAGGGGGACAGGAATTACAATGAGCAGTTCTTC | CASSKGDRNYNEQFF
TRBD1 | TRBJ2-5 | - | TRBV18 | TGTGCCAGCTCACCACCGAGACAGGGAGAGACCCAGTACTTC | CASSPPRQGETQYF
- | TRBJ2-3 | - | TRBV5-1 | TGCGCCAGCGGTCTTGGAGGGACCGTCACAGATACGCAGTATTTT | CASGLGGTVTDTQYF
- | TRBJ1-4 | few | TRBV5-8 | TGTGCCAGCAGTCCGGCCAGTATCGGGACGGGACATAATGAAAAACTGTTTTTT | CASSPASIGTGHNEKLFF
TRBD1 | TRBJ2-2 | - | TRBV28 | TGTGCCAGCAGTACACAGGGGGACGCCGGGGAGCTGTTTTTT | CASSTQGDAGELFF
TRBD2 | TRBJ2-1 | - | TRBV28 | TGTGCCAGCAGTTTAGTAGCGGGAGGTCCCTACAATGAGCAGTTCTTC | CASSLVAGGPYNEQFF
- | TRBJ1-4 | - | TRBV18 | TGTGCCAGCTCATCAGCCCGGATGGGCGGGGCCCGGTATGAAAAACTGTTTTTT | CASSSARMGGARYEKLFF
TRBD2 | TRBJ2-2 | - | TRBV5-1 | TGCGCCAGCAGCTTGGACACTAGCGGGAGTGGGGAGCTGTTTTTT | CASSLDTSGSGELFF
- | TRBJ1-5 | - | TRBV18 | TGTGCCAGCTCACTACAGGGTCGGAATCAGCCCCAGCATTTT | CASSLQGRNQPQHF
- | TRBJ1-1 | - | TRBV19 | TGTGCCAGTAGTTTCCGGGGGGGCGACGCTGAAGCTTTCTTT | CASSFRGGDAEAFF
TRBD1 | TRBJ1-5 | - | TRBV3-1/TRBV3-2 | TGTGCCAGCAGCCAAAGGGACAGGGGTATTGATCAGCCCCAGCATTTT | CASSQRDRGIDQPQHF
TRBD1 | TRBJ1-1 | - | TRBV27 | TGTGCCAGCAGTTTCACAGGGGGCTCCGTTGAAGCTTTCTTT | CASSFTGGSVEAFF
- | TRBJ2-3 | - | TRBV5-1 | TGCGCCAGCAGCTTGGACGCGAGGGGCACAGATACGCAGTATTTT | CASSLDARGTDTQYF
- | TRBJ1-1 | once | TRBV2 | TGTGCCAGCAGCCCAGGGATTACTGAAGCTTTCTTT | CASSPGITEAFF
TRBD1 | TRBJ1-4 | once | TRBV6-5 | TGTGCCAGCAGCTCCGGGACAGAGAATGAAAAACTGTTTTTT | CASSSGTENEKLFF
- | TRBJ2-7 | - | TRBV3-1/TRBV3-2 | TGTGCCAGCAGCCAAGAGAGGGGGGGGCTGTACGAGCAGTACTTC | CASSQERGGLYEQYF
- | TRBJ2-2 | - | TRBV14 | TGTGCCAGCAGCCAAGGGGTACTAGCTAACACCGGGGAGCTGTTTTTT | CASSQGVLANTGELFF
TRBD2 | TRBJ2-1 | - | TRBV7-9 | TGTGCCAGCAGCTTACTAGCGGGAGGTCGGGAGGGTGAGCAGTTCTTC | CASSLLAGGREGEQFF
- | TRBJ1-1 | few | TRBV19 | TGTGCCAGTTACGCGACCGGGACTTTGAACACTGAAGCTTTCTTT | CASYATGTLNTEAFF
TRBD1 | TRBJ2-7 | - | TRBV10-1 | TGCGCCAGCAGTGAGTCAGACAAGACAGGGGGCTTCTCCTACGAGCAGTACTTC | CASSESDKTGGFSYEQYF
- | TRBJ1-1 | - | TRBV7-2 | TGTGCCAGCAGCTTAGTCAGGATCACTGAAGCTTTCTTT | CASSLVRITEAFF
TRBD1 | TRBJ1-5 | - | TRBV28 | TGTGCCAGCAGTTCTCATGACAGGGTAGGCAATCAGCCCCAGCATTTT | CASSSHDRVGNQPQHF
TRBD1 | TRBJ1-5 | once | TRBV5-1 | TGCGCCAGCAGCTCCGGGACAGGGGGCCCCAATCAGCCCCAGCATTTT | CASSSGTGGPNQPQHF
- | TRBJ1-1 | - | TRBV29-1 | TGCAGCGTTGAAGGCAGGGCGAGTATCACTGAAGCTTTCTTT | CSVEGRASITEAFF
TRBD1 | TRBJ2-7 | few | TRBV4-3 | TGCGCCAGCAGCAACCCGGGACAGGGTCCCTACGAGCAGTACTTC | CASSNPGQGPYEQYF
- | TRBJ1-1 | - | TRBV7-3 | TGTGCCAGCAGCGTAAAGACAGAGAACACTGAAGCTTTCTTT | CASSVKTENTEAFF